These 5 T cell receptor beta chains were sequenced from one sample in a study of cytotoxic CD8 clonotypes in ibrutinib-treated CLL. Assay used: immunoSEQ multiplex PCR; TCRdb lists only in-frame clones, some missing. Among 50,000 to 75,000 clones listed, about 72% were seen once. Here the sequenced sample was PBMCs, taken after 12 months of ibrutinib treatment. Receptors originate from a human donor with chronic lymphocytic leukemia.

The CDR3 sequence: CASSLKATGGPLSYEQYF. CDR3 coding DNA: TGTGCCAGCAGTTTAAAGGCGACAGGGGGTCCCTTGTCCTACGAGCAGTACTTC. This chain connects TRBV27 to TRBJ2-5, with 9 nucleotides matching TRBD1. The J call is doubtful: the DNA matches TRBJ2-7 better. Germline CDR1 and CDR2: MNHEY and SMNVEV (reference sequence). This CDR3 is 18 amino acids long.

This chain joins TRBV4-2 and TRBJ2-7, with 10 bases aligning to TRBD1. The CDR3 extends over 19 amino acids. V was clipped by 2 bases and J by 0 bases; unmatched bases: 13. Germline assignment: CDR1 LGHNA and CDR2 YNFKEQ. CDR3 region: CASSQTTGTGVLSSYEQYF. As DNA, the CDR3 is TGTGCCAGCAGCCAAACTACCGGGACAGGGGTCCTAAGCTCCTACGAGCAGTACTTC.

The rearrangement uses TRBV6-5 and TRBJ2-5; possibly TRBD1 or TRBD2 for D (5 bases each). Trimming stripped 4 bases from V and 7 bases from J, with 16 bases between. The CDR3 sequence is 14 residues long. Germline V gene data show CDR1 as MNHEY and CDR2 as SVGAGI. CDR3 coding DNA: TGTGCCAGCAGTTCCGTGGGGCTAGGAGGGACCCAGTACTTC. Its translation: CASSSVGLGGTQYF.

This clone occurred a few times. This chain uses TRBV7-9 with TRBJ2-1, with 10 bases lining up with TRBD1. The junction had 7 bases not matched to a gene; V was cut back by 5 bases and J by 9 bases. This CDR3 is 14 amino acids long. In germline, CDR1 is SEHNR, CDR2 FQNEAQ (reference sequence). The CDR3 loop is CASSRGQGNGEQFF. The CDR3 DNA sequence: TGTGCCAGCAGCCGGGGACAGGGGAATGGTGAGCAGTTCTTC.

The chain joins TRBV29-1 to TRBJ2-5, with 8 nucleotides matching TRBD2. Germline trimming cut 6 bases from V and 4 bases from J; bases unmatched to any gene: 7. This CDR3 has 13 residues. Germline V lookup: CDR1 SQVTM, CDR2 ANQGSEA. DNA of the CDR3: TGCAGCGTAAATCGGGGGGGCCGAGAGACCCAGTACTTC. This encodes CSVNRGGRETQYF.